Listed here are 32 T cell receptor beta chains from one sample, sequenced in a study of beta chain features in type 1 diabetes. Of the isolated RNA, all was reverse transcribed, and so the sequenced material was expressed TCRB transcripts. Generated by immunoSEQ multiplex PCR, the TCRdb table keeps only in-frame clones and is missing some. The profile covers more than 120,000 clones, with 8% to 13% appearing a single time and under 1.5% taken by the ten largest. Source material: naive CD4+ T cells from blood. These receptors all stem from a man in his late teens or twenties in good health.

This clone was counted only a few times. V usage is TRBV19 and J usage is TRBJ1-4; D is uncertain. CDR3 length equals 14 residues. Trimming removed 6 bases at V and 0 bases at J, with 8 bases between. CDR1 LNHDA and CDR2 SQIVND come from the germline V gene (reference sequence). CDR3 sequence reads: CASSLQSTNEKLFF. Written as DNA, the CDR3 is TGTGCCAGTAGCCTACAGTCAACTAATGAAAAACTGTTTTTT.

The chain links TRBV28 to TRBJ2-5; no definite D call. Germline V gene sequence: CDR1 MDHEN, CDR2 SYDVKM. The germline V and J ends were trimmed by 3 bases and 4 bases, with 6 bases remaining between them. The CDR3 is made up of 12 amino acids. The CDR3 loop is CASSFLRETQYF. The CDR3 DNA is TGTGCCAGCAGTTTCCTGCGAGAGACCCAGTACTTC.

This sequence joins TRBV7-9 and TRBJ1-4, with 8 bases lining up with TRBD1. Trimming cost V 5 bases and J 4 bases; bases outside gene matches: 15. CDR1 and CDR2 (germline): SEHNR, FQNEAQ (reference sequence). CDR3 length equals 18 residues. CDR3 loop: CASSRDRGGRGGNEKLFF. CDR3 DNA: TGTGCCAGCAGCCGAGACAGGGGAGGGCGAGGAGGTAATGAAAAACTGTTTTTT. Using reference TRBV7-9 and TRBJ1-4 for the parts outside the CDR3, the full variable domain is DTGVSQNPRHKITKRGQNVTFRCDPISEHNRLYWYRQTLGQGPEFLTYFQNEAQLEKSRLLSDRFSAERPKGSFSTLEIQRTEQGDSAMYLCASSRDRGGRGGNEKLFFGSGTQLSVL.

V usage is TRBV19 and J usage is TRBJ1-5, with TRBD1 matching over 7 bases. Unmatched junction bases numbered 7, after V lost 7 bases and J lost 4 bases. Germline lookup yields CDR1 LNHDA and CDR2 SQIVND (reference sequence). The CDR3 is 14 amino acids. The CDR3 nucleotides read TGTGCCAGTACCCACCGACAGGGTAATCAGCCCCAGCATTTT. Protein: CASTHRQGNQPQHF.

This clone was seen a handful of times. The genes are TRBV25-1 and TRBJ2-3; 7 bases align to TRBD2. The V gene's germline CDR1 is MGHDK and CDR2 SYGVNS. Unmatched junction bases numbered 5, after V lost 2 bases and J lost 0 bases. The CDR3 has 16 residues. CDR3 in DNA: TGTGCCAGCAGTGAAGTCGGGGGGTCTAGCACAGATACGCAGTATTTT. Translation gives CASSEVGGSSTDTQYF. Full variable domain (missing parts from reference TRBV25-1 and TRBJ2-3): EADIYQTPRYLVIGTGKKITLECSQTMGHDKMYWYQQDPGMELHLIHYSYGVNSTEKGDLSSESTVSRIRTEHFPLTLESARPSHTSQYLCASSEVGGSSTDTQYFGPGTRLTVL.

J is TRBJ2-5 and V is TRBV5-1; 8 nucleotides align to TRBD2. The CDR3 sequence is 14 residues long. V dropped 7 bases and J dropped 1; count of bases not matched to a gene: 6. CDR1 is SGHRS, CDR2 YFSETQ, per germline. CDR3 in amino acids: CASRGRGAQETQYF. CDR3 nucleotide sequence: TGCGCCAGCCGCGGGCGGGGGGCCCAAGAGACCCAGTACTTC.

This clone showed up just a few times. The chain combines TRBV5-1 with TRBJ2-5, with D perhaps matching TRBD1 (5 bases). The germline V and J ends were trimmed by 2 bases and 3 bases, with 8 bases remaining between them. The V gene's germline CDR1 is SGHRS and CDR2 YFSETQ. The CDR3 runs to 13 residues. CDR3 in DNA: TGCGCCAGCAGCTTTGCGACAGAAGAGACCCAGTACTTC. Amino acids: CASSFATEETQYF.

Here the CDR3 reads CASSQDLRISGTEAFF. CDR3 in DNA: TGTGCCAGCAGCCAGGATTTGAGGATATCCGGGACTGAAGCTTTCTTT. The chain combines TRBV14 with TRBJ1-1; D is uncertain. V was trimmed by 3 bases and J by 5 bases, leaving 19 bases between them. Germline CDR1 reads SGHDN; CDR2 reads FVKESK. This CDR3 is 16 amino acids long.

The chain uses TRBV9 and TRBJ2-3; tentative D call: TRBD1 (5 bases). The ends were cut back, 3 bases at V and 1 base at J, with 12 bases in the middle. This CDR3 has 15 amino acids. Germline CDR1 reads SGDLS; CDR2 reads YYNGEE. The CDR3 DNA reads TGTGCCAGCAGCGCTCTAGGGGTTGGCACAGATACGCAGTATTTT. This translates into CASSALGVGTDTQYF.

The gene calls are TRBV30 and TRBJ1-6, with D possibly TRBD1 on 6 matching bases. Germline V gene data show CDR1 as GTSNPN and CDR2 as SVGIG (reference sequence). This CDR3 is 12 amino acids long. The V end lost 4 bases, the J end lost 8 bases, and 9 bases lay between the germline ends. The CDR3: CAWNRDYSPLHF. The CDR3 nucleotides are TGTGCCTGGAACAGGGATTATTCACCCCTCCACTTT.

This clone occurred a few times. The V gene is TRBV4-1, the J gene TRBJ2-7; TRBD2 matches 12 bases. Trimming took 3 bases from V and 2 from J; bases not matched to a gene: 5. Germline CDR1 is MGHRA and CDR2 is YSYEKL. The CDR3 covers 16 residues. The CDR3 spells CASSHRPSGGAYEQYF. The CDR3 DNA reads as TGCGCCAGCAGCCATCGCCCTAGCGGGGGGGCCTACGAGCAGTACTTC.

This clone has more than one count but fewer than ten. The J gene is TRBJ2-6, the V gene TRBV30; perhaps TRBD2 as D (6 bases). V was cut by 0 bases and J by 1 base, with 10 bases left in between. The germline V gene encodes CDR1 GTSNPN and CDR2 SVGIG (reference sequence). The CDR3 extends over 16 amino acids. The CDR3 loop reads CAWSVPGGSGANVLTF. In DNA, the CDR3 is TGTGCCTGGAGTGTACCCGGGGGTTCTGGGGCCAACGTCCTGACTTTC.

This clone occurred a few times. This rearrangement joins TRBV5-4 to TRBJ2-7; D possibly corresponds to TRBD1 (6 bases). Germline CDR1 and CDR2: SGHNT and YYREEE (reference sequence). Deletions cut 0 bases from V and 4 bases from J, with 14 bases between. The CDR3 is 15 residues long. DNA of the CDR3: TGTGCCAGCAGCTTGGGGGGGCACGGCGGGTACGAGCAGTACTTC. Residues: CASSLGGHGGYEQYF.

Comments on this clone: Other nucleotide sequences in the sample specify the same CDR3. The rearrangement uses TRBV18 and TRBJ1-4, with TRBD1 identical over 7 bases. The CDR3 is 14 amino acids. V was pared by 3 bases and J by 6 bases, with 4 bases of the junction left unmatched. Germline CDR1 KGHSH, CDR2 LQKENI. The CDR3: CASSPRTGDEKLFF. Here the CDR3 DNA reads TGTGCCAGCTCACCCAGGACAGGTGATGAAAAACTGTTTTTT.

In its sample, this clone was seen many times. In DNA form, the CDR3 reads TGCGCCAGCAGCCAGGGACAGGGTAATGAAAAACTGTTTTTT. It yields the protein CASSQGQGNEKLFF. This rearrangement joins TRBV4-3 to TRBJ1-4, with TRBD1 matching 9 bases. CDR3 length: 14 amino acids. Germline CDR1 reads LGHNA; CDR2 reads YSLEER. Trimming took 3 bases from V and 4 from J; bases not matched to a gene: 0.

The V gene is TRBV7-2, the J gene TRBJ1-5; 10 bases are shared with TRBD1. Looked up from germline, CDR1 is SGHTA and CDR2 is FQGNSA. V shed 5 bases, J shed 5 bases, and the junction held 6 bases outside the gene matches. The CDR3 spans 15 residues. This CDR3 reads CASSPDRGYDQPQHF. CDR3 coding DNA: TGTGCCAGCAGCCCGGACAGGGGGTACGATCAGCCCCAGCATTTT. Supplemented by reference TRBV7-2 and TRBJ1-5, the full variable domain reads GAGVSQSPSNKVTEKGKDVELRCDPISGHTALYWYRQSLGQGLEFLIYFQGNSAPDKSGLPSDRFSAERTGGSVSTLTIQRTQQEDSAVYLCASSPDRGYDQPQHFGDGTRLSIL.

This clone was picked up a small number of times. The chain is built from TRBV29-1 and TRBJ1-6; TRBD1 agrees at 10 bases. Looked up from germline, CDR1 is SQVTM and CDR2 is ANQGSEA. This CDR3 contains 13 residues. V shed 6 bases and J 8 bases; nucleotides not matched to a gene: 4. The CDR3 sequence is CSVRTGGYSPLHF. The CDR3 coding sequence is TGCAGCGTGAGGACAGGGGGATATTCACCCCTCCACTTT.

The CDR3 loop reads CASSSARVYEQYF. CDR3 DNA: TGTGCCAGCAGCTCCGCCAGGGTCTACGAGCAGTACTTC. This sequence joins TRBV11-2 and TRBJ2-7; D might be TRBD1 (5 bases). The CDR3 totals 13 residues. Germline CDR1 SGHAT, CDR2 FQNNGV. V was pared by 4 bases and J by 3 bases, with 10 bases between. The full variable domain, completed using reference TRBV11-2 and TRBJ2-7, is EAGVAQSPRYKIIEKRQSVAFWCNPISGHATLYWYQQILGQGPKLLIQFQNNGVVDDSQLPKDRFSAERLKGVDSTLKIQPAKLEDSAVYLCASSSARVYEQYFGPGTRLTVT.

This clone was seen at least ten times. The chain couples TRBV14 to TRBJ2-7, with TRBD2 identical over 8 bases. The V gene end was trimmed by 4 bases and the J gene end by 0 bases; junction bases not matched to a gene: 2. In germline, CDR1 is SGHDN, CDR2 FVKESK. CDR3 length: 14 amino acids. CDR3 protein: CASSPRGDSYEQYF. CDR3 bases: TGTGCCAGCAGCCCGCGGGGGGACTCCTACGAGCAGTACTTC.

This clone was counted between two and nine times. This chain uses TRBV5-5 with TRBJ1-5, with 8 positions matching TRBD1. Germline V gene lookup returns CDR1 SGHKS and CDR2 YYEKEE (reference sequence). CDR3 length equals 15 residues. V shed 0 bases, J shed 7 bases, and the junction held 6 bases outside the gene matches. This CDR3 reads CASSLGTGTEQPQHF. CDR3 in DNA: TGTGCCAGCAGCTTGGGGACAGGGACGGAACAGCCCCAGCATTTT.

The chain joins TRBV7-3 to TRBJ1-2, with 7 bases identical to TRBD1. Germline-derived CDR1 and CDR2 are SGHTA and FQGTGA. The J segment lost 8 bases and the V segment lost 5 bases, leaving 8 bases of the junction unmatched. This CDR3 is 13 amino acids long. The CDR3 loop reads CASSPGQVGGYTF. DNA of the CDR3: TGTGCCAGCAGCCCCGGACAGGTGGGGGGCTACACCTTC.

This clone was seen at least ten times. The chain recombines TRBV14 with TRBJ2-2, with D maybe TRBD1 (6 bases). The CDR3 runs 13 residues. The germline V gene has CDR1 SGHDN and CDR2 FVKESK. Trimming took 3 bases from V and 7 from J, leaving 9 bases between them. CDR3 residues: CASSHNRDGELFF. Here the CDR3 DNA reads TGTGCCAGCAGCCACAACAGGGACGGGGAGCTGTTTTTT.

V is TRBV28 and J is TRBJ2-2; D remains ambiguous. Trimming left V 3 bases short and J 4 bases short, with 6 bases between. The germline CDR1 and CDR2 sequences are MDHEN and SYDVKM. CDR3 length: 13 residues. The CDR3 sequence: CASSFSTTGELFF. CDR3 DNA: TGTGCCAGCAGTTTCAGTACCACCGGGGAGCTGTTTTTT.

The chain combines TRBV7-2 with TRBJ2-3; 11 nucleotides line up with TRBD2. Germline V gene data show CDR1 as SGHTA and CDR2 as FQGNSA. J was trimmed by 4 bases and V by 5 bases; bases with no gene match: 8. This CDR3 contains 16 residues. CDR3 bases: TGTGCCAGCAGCCCAATAGCGGGGGGGGTCGCAGATACGCAGTATTTT. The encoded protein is CASSPIAGGVADTQYF.

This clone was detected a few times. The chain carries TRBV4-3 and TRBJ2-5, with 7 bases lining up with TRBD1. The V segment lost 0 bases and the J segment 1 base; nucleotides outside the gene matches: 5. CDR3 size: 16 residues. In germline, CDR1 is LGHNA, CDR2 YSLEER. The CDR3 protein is CASSQESDRRQETQYF. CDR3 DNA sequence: TGCGCCAGCAGCCAAGAGTCGGACAGGCGCCAAGAGACCCAGTACTTC.

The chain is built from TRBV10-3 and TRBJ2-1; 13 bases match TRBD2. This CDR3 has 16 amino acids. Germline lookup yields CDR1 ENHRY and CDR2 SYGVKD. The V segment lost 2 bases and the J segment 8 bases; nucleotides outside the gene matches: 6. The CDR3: CAISELLAGGRDEQFF. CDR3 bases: TGTGCCATCAGTGAGCTACTAGCGGGGGGGCGGGATGAGCAGTTCTTC.

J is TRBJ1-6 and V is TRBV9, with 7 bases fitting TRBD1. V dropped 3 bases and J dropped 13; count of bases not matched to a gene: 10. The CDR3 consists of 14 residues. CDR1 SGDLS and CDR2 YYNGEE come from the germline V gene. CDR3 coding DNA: TGTGCCAGCAGCGCCGAATCAGGGGGGCGCCCCCTCCACTTT. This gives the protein CASSAESGGRPLHF. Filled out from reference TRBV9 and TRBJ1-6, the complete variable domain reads DSGVTQTPKHLITATGQRVTLRCSPRSGDLSVYWYQQSLDQGLQFLIQYYNGEERAKGNILERFSAQQFPDLHSELNLSSLELGDSALYFCASSAESGGRPLHFGNGTRLTVT.

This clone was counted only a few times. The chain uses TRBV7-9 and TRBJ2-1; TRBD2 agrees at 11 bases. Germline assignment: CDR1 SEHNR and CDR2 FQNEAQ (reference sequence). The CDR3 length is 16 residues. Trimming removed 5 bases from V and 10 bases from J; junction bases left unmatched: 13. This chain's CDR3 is CASSPGTSGFVMEQFF. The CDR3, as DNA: TGTGCCAGCAGCCCTGGGACTAGCGGTTTTGTGATGGAGCAGTTCTTC. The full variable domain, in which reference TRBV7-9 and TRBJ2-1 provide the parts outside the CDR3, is DTGVSQNPRHKITKRGQNVTFRCDPISEHNRLYWYRQTLGQGPEFLTYFQNEAQLEKSRLLSDRFSAERPKGSFSTLEIQRTEQGDSAMYLCASSPGTSGFVMEQFFGPGTRLTVL.

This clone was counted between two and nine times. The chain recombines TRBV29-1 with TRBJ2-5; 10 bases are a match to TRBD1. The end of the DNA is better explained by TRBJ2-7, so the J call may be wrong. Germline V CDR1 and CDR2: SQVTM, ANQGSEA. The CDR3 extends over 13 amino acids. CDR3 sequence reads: CSAGKDRGTEQYF. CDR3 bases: TGCAGCGCTGGGAAGGACAGGGGGACCGAGCAGTACTTC.

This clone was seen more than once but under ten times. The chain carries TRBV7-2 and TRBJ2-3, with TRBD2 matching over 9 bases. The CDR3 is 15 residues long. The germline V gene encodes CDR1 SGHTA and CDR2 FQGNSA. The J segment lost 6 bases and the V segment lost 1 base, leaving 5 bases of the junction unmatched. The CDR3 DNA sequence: TGTGCCAGCAGCTTAGTACAGCGGGGGGTTGATACGCAGTATTTT. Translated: CASSLVQRGVDTQYF. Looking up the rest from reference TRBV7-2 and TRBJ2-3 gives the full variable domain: GAGVSQSPSNKVTEKGKDVELRCDPISGHTALYWYRQSLGQGLEFLIYFQGNSAPDKSGLPSDRFSAERTGGSVSTLTIQRTQQEDSAVYLCASSLVQRGVDTQYFGPGTRLTVL.

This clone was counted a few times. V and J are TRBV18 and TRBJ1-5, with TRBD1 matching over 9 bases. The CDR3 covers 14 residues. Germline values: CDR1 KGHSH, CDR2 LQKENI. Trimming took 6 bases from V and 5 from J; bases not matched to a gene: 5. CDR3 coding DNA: TGTGCCAGCTCCCCCGGGACAGGGCATCAGCCCCAGCATTTT. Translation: CASSPGTGHQPQHF. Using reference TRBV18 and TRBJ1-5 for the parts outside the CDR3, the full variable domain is NAGVMQNPRHLVRRRGQEARLRCSPMKGHSHVYWYRQLPEEGLKFMVYLQKENIIDESGMPKERFSAEFPKEGPSILRIQQVVRGDSAAYFCASSPGTGHQPQHFGDGTRLSIL.

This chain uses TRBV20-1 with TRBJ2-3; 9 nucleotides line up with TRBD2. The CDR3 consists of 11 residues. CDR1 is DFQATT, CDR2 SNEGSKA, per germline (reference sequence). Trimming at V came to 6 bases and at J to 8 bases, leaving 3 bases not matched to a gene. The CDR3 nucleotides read TGCAGTGCGGGACTAGCCACTACGCAGTATTTT. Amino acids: CSAGLATTQYF.